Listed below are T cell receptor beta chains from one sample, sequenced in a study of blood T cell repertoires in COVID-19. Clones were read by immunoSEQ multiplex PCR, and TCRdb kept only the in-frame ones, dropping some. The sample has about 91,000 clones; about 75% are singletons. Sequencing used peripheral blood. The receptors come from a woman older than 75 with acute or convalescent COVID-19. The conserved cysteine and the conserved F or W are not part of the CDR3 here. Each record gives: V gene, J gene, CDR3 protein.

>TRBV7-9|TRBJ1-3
ASSRTGPGNTIY
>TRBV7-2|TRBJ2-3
ASSLATGWDTQY
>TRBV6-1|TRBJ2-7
ASSEGYRVYEQY
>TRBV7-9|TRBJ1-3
ASSSWTAGNTIY
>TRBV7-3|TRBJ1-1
ASSLNRDTEAF
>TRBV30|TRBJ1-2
AWSRDRVLSYGYT
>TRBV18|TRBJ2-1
ASSPPSAGGPRDEQF
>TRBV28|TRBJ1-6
ASRRGDSPLH
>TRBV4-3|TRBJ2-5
ASSAGLAGGPGTQY
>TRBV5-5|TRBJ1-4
ASSISFSVNEKLF
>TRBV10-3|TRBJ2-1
AIKASGGVNEQF
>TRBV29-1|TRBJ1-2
SGETGTGGYT
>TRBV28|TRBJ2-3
ASSSPAAGAGTDTQY
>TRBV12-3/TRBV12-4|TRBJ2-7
ASSAWGGFEQY
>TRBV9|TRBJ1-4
ASSVGAGQLNEKLF
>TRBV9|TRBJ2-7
ASSVKGTSSYEQY
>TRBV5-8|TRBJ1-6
ASSDGPAHDSPLH
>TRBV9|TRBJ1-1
ASSVGHQAAQAF
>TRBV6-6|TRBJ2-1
ASSASGGVSYNEQF
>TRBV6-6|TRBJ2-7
ASSYSQGHTAQQY
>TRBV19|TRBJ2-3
ASSIWDRGVDTQY
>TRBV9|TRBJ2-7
ASSVGQGQSYEQY
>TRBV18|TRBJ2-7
ASSRGTSGSNEQY
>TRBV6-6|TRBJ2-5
ASSPSSVETQY
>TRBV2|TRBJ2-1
ASSESLVQGVKNEQF
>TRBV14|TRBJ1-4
ASSPSQRGNEKLF
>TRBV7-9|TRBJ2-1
ASSPPGQGTV
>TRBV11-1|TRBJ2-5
ASSFGTGGIGETQY
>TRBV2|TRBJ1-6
ASSGQGNGSPLH
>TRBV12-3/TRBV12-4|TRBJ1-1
ASSLRRASEAF
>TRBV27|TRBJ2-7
ASSPTSGGIQY
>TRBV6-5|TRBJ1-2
ASSYGSTGVGGYT
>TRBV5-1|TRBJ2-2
ASSLDQGGGTGELF
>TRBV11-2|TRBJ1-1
ASSGRTGRTTEAF
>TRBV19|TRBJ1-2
ASSVNRDRSYGYT
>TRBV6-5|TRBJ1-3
ATKGQGSGNTIY
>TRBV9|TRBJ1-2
ASSVGEGRGGYT
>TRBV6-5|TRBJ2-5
ASSYSSRGVQETQY
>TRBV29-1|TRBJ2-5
SGQGFGIQETQY
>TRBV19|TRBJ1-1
ASSILGTGGRSAEAF
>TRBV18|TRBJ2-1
ASSPGRQYNEQF
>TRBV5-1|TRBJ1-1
ASRGQLNTEAF